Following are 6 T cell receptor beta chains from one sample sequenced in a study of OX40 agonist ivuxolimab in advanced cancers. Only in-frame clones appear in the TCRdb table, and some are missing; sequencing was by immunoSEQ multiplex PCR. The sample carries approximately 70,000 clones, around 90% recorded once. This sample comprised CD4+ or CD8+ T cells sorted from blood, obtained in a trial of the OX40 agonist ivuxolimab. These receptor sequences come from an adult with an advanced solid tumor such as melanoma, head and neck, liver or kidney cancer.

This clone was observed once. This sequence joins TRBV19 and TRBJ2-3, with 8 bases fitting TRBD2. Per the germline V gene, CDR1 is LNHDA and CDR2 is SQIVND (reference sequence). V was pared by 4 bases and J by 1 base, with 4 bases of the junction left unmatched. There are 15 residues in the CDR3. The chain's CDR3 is CASSTGAGGTDTQYF. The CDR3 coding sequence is TGTGCCAGTAGTACGGGAGCGGGGGGCACAGATACGCAGTATTTT. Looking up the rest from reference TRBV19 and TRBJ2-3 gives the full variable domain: DGGITQSPKYLFRKEGQNVTLSCEQNLNHDAMYWYRQDPGQGLRLIYYSQIVNDFQKGDIAEGYSVSREKKESFPLTVTSAQKNPTAFYLCASSTGAGGTDTQYFGPGTRLTVL.

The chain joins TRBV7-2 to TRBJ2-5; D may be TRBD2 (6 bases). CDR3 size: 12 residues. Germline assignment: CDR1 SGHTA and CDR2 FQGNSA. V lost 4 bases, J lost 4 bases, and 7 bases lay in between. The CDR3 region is CASSWRAETQYF. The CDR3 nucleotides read TGTGCCAGCAGCTGGAGGGCAGAGACCCAGTACTTC.

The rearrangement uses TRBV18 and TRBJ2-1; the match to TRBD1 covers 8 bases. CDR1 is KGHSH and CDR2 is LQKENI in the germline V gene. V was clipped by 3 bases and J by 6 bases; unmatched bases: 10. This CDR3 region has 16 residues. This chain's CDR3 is CASSPAGTGVTNEQFF. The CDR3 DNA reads TGTGCCAGCTCACCCGCCGGGACAGGAGTTACCAATGAGCAGTTCTTC.

CDR3 in amino acids: CASSLSGGLTIEQFF. The DNA for the CDR3 is TGTGCCAGCAGTTTGTCGGGAGGGCTTACCATTGAGCAGTTCTTC. The genes are TRBV28 and TRBJ2-1; 8 bases are a match to TRBD2. The ends lost 3 bases at V and 9 bases at J; junction bases unmatched: 10. The CDR3 is 15 amino acids. Germline-derived CDR1 and CDR2 are MDHEN and SYDVKM.

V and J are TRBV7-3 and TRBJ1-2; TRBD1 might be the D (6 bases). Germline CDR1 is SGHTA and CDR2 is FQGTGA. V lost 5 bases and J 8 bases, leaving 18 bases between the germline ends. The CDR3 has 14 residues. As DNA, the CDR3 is TGTGCCAGCAGCCTATCCGCGGACAGTGGAGGCTACACCTTC. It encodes CASSLSADSGGYTF.

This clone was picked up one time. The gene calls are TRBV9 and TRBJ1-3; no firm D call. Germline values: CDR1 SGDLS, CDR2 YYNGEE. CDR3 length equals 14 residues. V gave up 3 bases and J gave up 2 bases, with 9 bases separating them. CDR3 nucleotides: TGTGCCAGCAGCGCTACGACCGCTGGAAACACCATATATTTT. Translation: CASSATTAGNTIYF.